One T cell receptor (beta chain) is described in this entry. The antigen remains unidentified. Germline assignment: CDR1 SGHNT and CDR2 YYREEE (reference sequence). The CDR3 has 15 amino acids. Germline trimming cut 5 bases from V and 5 bases from J; bases unmatched to any gene: 9. This entry comes from a study of cytomegalovirus exposure and HLA in healthy donors. The PCR made use of 60 Vbeta and 13 Jbeta primers. Data came from immunoSEQ multiplex PCR; TCRdb stores just in-frame clones and leaves some out. The sample records under 95,000 clones, about two thirds being singletons. The study's findings and limits: There were several of the most significant clusters that appeared linked to common viral pathogens in a later analysis.

The V gene is TRBV5-4, the J gene TRBJ2-5; TRBD2 matches 10 bases. This TCR was recovered from a woman in her thirties or forties in good health and CMV-seropositive. Material: PBMCs. This CDR3 reads CASSRDSGGMETQYF. The DNA of the CDR3 is TGTGCCAGCAGTCGGGATAGCGGGGGGATGGAGACCCAGTACTTC.